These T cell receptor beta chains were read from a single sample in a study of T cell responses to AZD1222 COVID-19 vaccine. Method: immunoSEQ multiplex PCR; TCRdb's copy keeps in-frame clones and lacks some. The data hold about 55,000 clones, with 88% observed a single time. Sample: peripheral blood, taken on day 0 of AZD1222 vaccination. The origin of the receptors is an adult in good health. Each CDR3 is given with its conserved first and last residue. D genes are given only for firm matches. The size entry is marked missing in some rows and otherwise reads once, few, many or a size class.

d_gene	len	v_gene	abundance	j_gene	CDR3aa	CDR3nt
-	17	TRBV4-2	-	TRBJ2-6	CASSPSGGRSGANVLTF	TGTGCCAGCAGCCCCTCGGGGGGCCGGTCGGGGGCCAACGTCCTGACTTTC
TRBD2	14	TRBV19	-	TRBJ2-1	CASSIGTSPNEQFF	TGTGCCAGTAGTATAGGGACTAGCCCCAATGAGCAGTTCTTC
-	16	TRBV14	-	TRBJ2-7	CASSLQAGTPIGEQYF	TGTGCCAGCAGCCTCCAAGCCGGGACACCGATCGGGGAGCAGTACTTC
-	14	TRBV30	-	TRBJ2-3	CAWSVGVGTDTQYF	TGTGCCTGGAGTGTCGGGGTTGGCACAGATACGCAGTATTTT
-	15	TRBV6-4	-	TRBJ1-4	CASSDAAGENEKLFF	TGTGCCAGCAGTGATGCGGCAGGGGAAAATGAAAAACTGTTTTTT
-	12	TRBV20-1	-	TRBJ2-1	CSASFEVNEQFF	TGCAGTGCTAGTTTTGAAGTTAATGAGCAGTTCTTC
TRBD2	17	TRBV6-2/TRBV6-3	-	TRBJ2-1	CASSYKLLAGTYNEQFF	TGTGCCAGCAGTTACAAACTACTAGCGGGAACTTACAATGAGCAGTTCTTC
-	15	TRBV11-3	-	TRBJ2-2	CASSPPRLNTGELFF	TGTGCCAGCAGCCCACCCCGGCTAAACACCGGGGAGCTGTTTTTT
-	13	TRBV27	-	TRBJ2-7	CASRLNRHHEQYF	TGTGCCAGCAGGCTTAACAGGCACCACGAGCAGTACTTC
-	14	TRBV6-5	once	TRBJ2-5	CASSTTPVQETQYF	TGTGCCAGCAGTACGACACCAGTCCAAGAGACCCAGTACTTC
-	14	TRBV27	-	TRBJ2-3	CASSFGYNTDTQYF	TGTGCCAGCAGTTTTGGGTATAACACAGATACGCAGTATTTT
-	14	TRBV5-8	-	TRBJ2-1	CASSLEGVGDEQFF	TGTGCCAGCAGCTTGGAGGGGGTGGGCGATGAGCAGTTCTTC
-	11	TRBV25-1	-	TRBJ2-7	CASSENAQWYF	TGTGCCAGCAGTGAAAACGCCCAGTGGTACTTC
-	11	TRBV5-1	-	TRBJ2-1	CASSRDSLQFF	TGCGCCAGCAGCCGGGACTCACTCCAGTTCTTC
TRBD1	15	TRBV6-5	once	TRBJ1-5	CASSYSEGANQPQHF	TGTGCCAGCAGTTACTCGGAGGGGGCCAATCAGCCCCAGCATTTT
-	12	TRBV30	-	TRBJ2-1	CAWSSPVGMSFF	TGTGCCTGGAGTTCCCCTGTAGGTATGTCCTTCTTC
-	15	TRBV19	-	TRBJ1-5	CATSSGQGTSWPQHF	TGTGCCACCTCTAGTGGGCAGGGGACTTCTTGGCCCCAGCATTTT
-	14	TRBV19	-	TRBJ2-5	CATSVSRDVETQYF	TGTGCCACCAGCGTATCTCGAGATGTAGAGACCCAGTACTTC
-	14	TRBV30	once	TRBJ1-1	CAWSIGTGNTEAFF	TGTGCCTGGAGTATCGGGACGGGGAACACTGAAGCTTTCTTT
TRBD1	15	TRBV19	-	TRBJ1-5	CASSIGQGRNQPQHF	TGTGCCAGTAGTATAGGACAGGGGCGAAATCAGCCCCAGCATTTT
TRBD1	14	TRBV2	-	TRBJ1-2	CASSLQGGGYGYTF	TGTGCCAGCAGTTTACAGGGGGGCGGCTATGGCTACACCTTC